This T cell receptor (beta chain) is drawn from a study of blood T cell repertoires in COVID-19. Across the study: Samples representing acute and convalescent COVID-19 were sourced from the United States, Italy and Spain.

Per germline, CDR1 LNHDA and CDR2 SQIVND (reference sequence). This CDR3 spans 13 amino acids. V lost 4 bases and J 2 bases, leaving 6 bases between the germline ends. Study processing details: How many nucleated cells were present was estimated from reference gene primer amplification. Sequencing was performed with immunoSEQ multiplex PCR; in TCRdb, only in-frame clones are kept and a portion is missing. The DNA was the basis for D and trimming; V, J and clone size are from that table. The sample includes roughly 43,000 clones, just under 70% of them seen just once. V and J are TRBV19 and TRBJ1-5, with D perhaps TRBD1 (6 bases). Sequenced: peripheral blood. This TCR was sampled from a man older than 75 with acute or convalescent COVID-19. The CDR3 nucleotides are TGTGCCAGTAGTAGACAGGGCAATCAGCCCCAGCATTTT. Translation gives CASSRQGNQPQHF.